This T cell receptor beta chain was identified in a study of T cell responses to AZD1222 COVID-19 vaccine. Per the germline V gene, CDR1 is MDHEN and CDR2 is SYDVKM. The CDR3 runs 14 residues. Trimming stripped 7 bases from V and 2 bases from J, with 12 bases between. Method: immunoSEQ multiplex PCR; TCRdb's copy keeps in-frame clones and lacks some. This table has about 55,000 clones, about 90% appearing once. Source: peripheral blood, taken on day 0 of AZD1222 vaccination. This receptor was identified in an adult in good health. This chain links TRBV28 with TRBJ2-1; no firm D call. As DNA, the CDR3 is TGTGCCAGCACGGGCAGTCGTGCCTACAATGAGCAGTTCTTC. Protein: CASTGSRAYNEQFF.